What follows are 25 T cell receptor beta chains derived from one specimen sequenced in a study of CD8 T cells in ankylosing spondylitis. TCRdb used MiXCR to reprocess the 5' RACE reads, holding one entry per CDR3 protein. Here the sample spans 200,000 to 250,000 distinct CDR3 sequences, about 6.7% being singletons. These receptors' targets are unknown. General observations from the study: One TCR beta motif, made up of under ten highly homologous variants, appeared characteristic of ankylosing spondylitis blood.

Material for sequencing was blood, either unsorted or a sorted T cell fraction (not recorded which). The receptors here all came from a male donor with ankylosing spondylitis.

This clonotype has at least ten counts. The CDR3 sequence: CASSLWLDNEQFF. CDR3 DNA sequence: TGTGCCAGCAGTCTTTGGTTGGACAATGAGCAGTTCTTC. The chain links TRBV12-3 or TRBV12-4 to TRBJ2-1; D unclear. V was shortened by 5 bases and J by 5 bases, with 10 bases between the two germline ends. CDR3 length: 13 amino acids.

This clonotype was observed many times. J is TRBJ2-4 and V is TRBV29-1, with TRBD1 as a possible D gene (6 bases). Germline V lookup: CDR1 SQVTM, CDR2 ANQGSEA. V dropped 7 bases and J dropped 6 bases, with 16 bases sitting between them. This CDR3 has 13 amino acids. CDR3 nucleotide sequence: TGCAGCGGACGTGGGGGCCAATCAAACATTCAGTACTTC. As protein: CSGRGGQSNIQYF.

Ten or more counts support this clonotype. The genes are TRBV6-2 or TRBV6-3 and TRBJ2-5, with D perhaps matching TRBD1 or TRBD2 (5 bases each). Trimming took 0 bases from V and 6 from J, leaving 17 bases between them. Germline CDR1 MNHEY, CDR2 SVGEGT. The CDR3 is 16 amino acids. The CDR3 region has the DNA TGTGCCAGCAGTTACTCGAGAGGGGCGATCGGGAAGACCCAGTACTTC. Translation: CASSYSRGAIGKTQYF.

This clonotype was seen more than once but under ten times. The rearrangement joins TRBV7-8 to TRBJ1-2, with a tentative D call TRBD1 (6 bases). Germline CDR1 SGHVS, CDR2 FQNEAQ. The length of the CDR3 is 12 residues. V lost 2 bases, J lost 13 bases, and 14 bases lay in between. The CDR3: CASSLRDTLFTF. The DNA for the CDR3 is TGTGCCAGCAGCTTACGGGACACCCTGTTCACCTTC.

Many counts were recorded for this clonotype. This chain links TRBV28 with TRBJ1-1, with D unresolved. The germline V and J ends were trimmed by 1 base and 1 base, with 7 bases remaining between them. Germline V CDR1 and CDR2: MDHEN, SYDVKM. This CDR3 is built from 14 residues. CDR3 nucleotides: TGTGCCAGCAGTTTATATGGGGAGAACACTGAAGCTTTCTTT. Amino acids: CASSLYGENTEAFF.

This clonotype occurred many times. The V call is TRBV28, the J call TRBJ2-1; D assignment may be TRBD1 or TRBD2 (6 bases each). Germline V gene sequence: CDR1 MDHEN, CDR2 SYDVKM. The CDR3 runs 16 residues. The V end was cut by 3 bases, the J end by 4 bases, with 16 bases between. The CDR3 protein is CASSFPLEGGYNEQFF. DNA for the CDR3: TGTGCCAGCAGTTTCCCTCTGGAGGGGGGATACAATGAGCAGTTCTTC.

This clonotype has just a few counts. V and J are TRBV29-1 and TRBJ1-2; perhaps TRBD1 as D (5 bases). The CDR3 contains 10 residues. Germline CDR1 is SQVTM and CDR2 is ANQGSEA. With 6 bases removed from V and 5 bases from J, the gap between germline ends came to 7 bases. In DNA, the CDR3 is TGCAGCGTAGCAGGGTATGGCTACACCTTC. It encodes CSVAGYGYTF.

At least ten counts were recorded for this clonotype. The V call is TRBV7-9, the J call TRBJ2-7; 9 bases are shared with TRBD2. CDR1 and CDR2 from the germline V gene are SEHNR and FQNEAQ (reference sequence). With V trimmed by 2 bases and J by 2 bases, 4 bases remained unmatched. The CDR3 contains 15 residues. In nucleotides, the CDR3 is TGTGCCAGCAGCTTATCCCCTAGCGGGACCTACGAGCAGTACTTC. As protein: CASSLSPSGTYEQYF.

V usage is TRBV9 and J usage is TRBJ2-7; the D call may be TRBD1 or TRBD2 (6 bases each). Trimming pared 3 bases from V and 1 base from J, leaving 17 bases between. CDR3 length: 16 residues. Per germline, CDR1 SGDLS and CDR2 YYNGEE. CDR3 bases: TGTGCCAGCAGCGGAGGGGGTTCCGGGGGATCCTACGAGCAGTACTTC. This sequence encodes CASSGGGSGGSYEQYF.

There are many counts of this clonotype. This rearrangement joins TRBV29-1 to TRBJ2-7; the match to TRBD1 covers 7 bases. With V trimmed by 8 bases and J by 0 bases, 19 bases remained unmatched. The CDR3 has 17 amino acids. Per the germline V gene, CDR1 is SQVTM and CDR2 is ANQGSEA. The CDR3 here is CSPRDRDYSWSSYEQYF. The CDR3 DNA follows: TGCAGCCCCCGAGACAGGGATTATAGTTGGAGCTCCTACGAGCAGTACTTC.

This clonotype occurred many times. The chain couples TRBV10-3 to TRBJ2-5; tentative D call: TRBD1 (5 bases). The CDR3 length is 13 residues. The germline V and J ends were trimmed by 10 bases and 1 base, with 13 bases remaining between them. Germline V gene sequence: CDR1 ENHRY, CDR2 SYGVKD. CDR3 in DNA: TGTGCCACCCAACAGGAGATCCAAGAGACCCAGTACTTC. Residues: CATQQEIQETQYF.

This clonotype was observed a few times. This rearrangement joins TRBV4-1 to TRBJ2-3; 8 nucleotides match TRBD2. This CDR3 has 16 amino acids. Germline V CDR1 and CDR2: MGHRA, YSYEKL. V was pared by 2 bases and J by 3 bases, with 7 bases of the junction left unmatched. The CDR3 nucleotides are TGCGCCAGCAGCCAAACTGACGGGAGGGGGACAGATACGCAGTATTTT. Its translation: CASSQTDGRGTDTQYF.

Ten or more counts support this clonotype. The V and J genes are TRBV14 and TRBJ2-1; D is possibly TRBD2 (6 bases). V dropped 6 bases and J dropped 5 bases, with 23 bases sitting between them. Germline CDR1 is SGHDN and CDR2 is FVKESK. CDR3 length: 17 amino acids. CDR3 loop: CASSRRTTLPRHNEQFF. The CDR3 nucleotides are TGTGCCAGCAGTCGGCGGACTACACTCCCTCGCCACAATGAGCAGTTCTTC.

The chain is built from TRBV10-3 and TRBJ2-1, with 9 bases identical to TRBD2. CDR1 and CDR2 from the germline V gene are ENHRY and SYGVKD. This CDR3 contains 18 residues. V shed 0 bases, J shed 2 bases, and the junction held 8 bases outside the gene matches. CDR3 protein: CAISESGLAGPAYNEQFF. CDR3 sequence (DNA): TGTGCCATCAGTGAGTCTGGGCTAGCGGGACCCGCCTACAATGAGCAGTTCTTC.

At least ten counts were recorded for this clonotype. The CDR3 nucleotides read TGTGCCAGCAGTGCATCCAGGGTCACCGGGGCCAACGTCCTGACTTTC. Amino acid sequence: CASSASRVTGANVLTF. This rearrangement joins TRBV9 to TRBJ2-6; TRBD1 is a possible D gene (5 bases). In germline, CDR1 is SGDLS, CDR2 YYNGEE. Trimming stripped 5 bases from V and 4 bases from J, with 16 bases between. The CDR3 covers 16 residues.

This clonotype was found many times. This rearrangement joins TRBV7-8 to TRBJ2-3, with a weak D call TRBD2 (7 bases). V shed 0 bases and J shed 6 bases, with 10 bases lying between them. The CDR3 spans 14 residues. CDR1 and CDR2 (germline): SGHVS, FQNEAQ. CDR3 in amino acids: CASSLAGGLDTQYF. The DNA for the CDR3 is TGTGCCAGCAGCTTAGCGGGGGGGCTGGATACGCAGTATTTT. The whole variable domain, filled in from reference TRBV7-8 and TRBJ2-3, reads GAGVSQSPRYKVAKRGQDVALRCDPISGHVSLFWYQQALGQGPEFLTYFQNEAQLDKSGLPSDRFFAERPEGSVSTLKIQRTQQEDSAVYLCASSLAGGLDTQYFGPGTRLTVL.

This clonotype was counted ten times or more. The chain links TRBV6-1 to TRBJ1-2; TRBD1 matches 7 bases. With V trimmed by 5 bases and J by 2 bases, 5 bases remained unmatched. The CDR3 is 14 amino acids. CDR1 and CDR2 from the germline V gene are MNHNS and SASEGT. The CDR3 nucleotides read TGTGCCAGCAGTCTCGTGACAGGGAACTATGGCTACACCTTC. The encoded protein is CASSLVTGNYGYTF.

This clonotype has only one observation. A much bigger clone sits one base away, suggesting this may be a read error. The chain carries TRBV25-1 and TRBJ2-3; D remains unclear. The CDR3 has 13 residues. Germline V gives CDR1 MGHDK, CDR2 SYGVNS. For the CDR3, the DNA is TGTGCCAGCAGTGAATTTTACACAGATATGCAGTATTTT. Residues: CASSEFYTDMQYF.

In its sample, this clonotype was seen many times. V usage is TRBV7-9 and J usage is TRBJ2-3, with TRBD1 as a possible D gene (5 bases). This CDR3 region has 15 residues. Germline CDR1 SEHNR, CDR2 FQNEAQ (reference sequence). The V end lost 1 base, the J end lost 6 bases, and 14 bases lay between the germline ends. Here the CDR3 DNA reads TGTGCCAGCAGCTTAGGGGGCCGCAGTTTGGATACGCAGTATTTT. Its translation is CASSLGGRSLDTQYF.

This clonotype was counted a few times. V gene TRBV6-5 combines with J gene TRBJ2-2; no definite D call. In germline, CDR1 is MNHEY, CDR2 SVGAGI. This CDR3 contains 11 residues. The V and J ends lost 10 bases and 3 bases respectively, with 6 bases between them. Written as DNA, the CDR3 is TGTGCCACCTTAGACACCGGGGAGCTGTTTTTT. Protein product: CATLDTGELFF.

This clonotype was seen more than once but under ten times. The V gene is TRBV7-8, the J gene TRBJ1-2; the D is unclear. Germline V lookup: CDR1 SGHVS, CDR2 FQNEAQ. Trimming removed 5 bases at V and 8 bases at J, with 15 bases between. The CDR3 length is 13 residues. CDR3 bases: TGTGCCAGCAGCAATACGAGGCGTGGCGGCTACACCTTC. Translating it yields CASSNTRRGGYTF.

This clonotype was seen a few times. The chain carries TRBV5-5 and TRBJ2-3; D unclear. V was shortened by 0 bases and J by 10 bases, with 6 bases between the two germline ends. CDR3 length: 11 amino acids. Germline assignment: CDR1 SGHKS and CDR2 YYEKEE (reference sequence). CDR3 in amino acids: CASSLGNAQYF. The DNA of the CDR3 is TGTGCCAGCAGCTTGGGTAACGCGCAGTATTTT.

This clonotype occurred many times. The CDR3 here is CASSLAGQGAYNEQFF. The CDR3 nucleotides are TGCGCCAGCAGCTTGGCCGGGCAGGGCGCCTACAATGAGCAGTTCTTC. The chain combines TRBV5-1 with TRBJ2-1; weak D call: TRBD1 (5 bases). The CDR3 contains 16 residues. V was pared by 0 bases and J by 2 bases, with 12 bases between. CDR1 and CDR2 (germline): SGHRS, YFSETQ. Complete variable domain (other parts from reference TRBV5-1 and TRBJ2-1): KAGVTQTPRYLIKTRGQQVTLSCSPISGHRSVSWYQQTPGQGLQFLFEYFSETQRNKGNFPGRFSGRQFSNSRSEMNVSTLELGDSALYLCASSLAGQGAYNEQFFGPGTRLTVL.

This clonotype was counted ten times or more. V and J are TRBV7-9 and TRBJ1-1; no definite D call. The V gene's germline CDR1 is SEHNR and CDR2 FQNEAQ (reference sequence). V lost 5 bases and J 1 base, leaving 11 bases between the germline ends. The CDR3 is 14 amino acids. The CDR3 protein is CASSPILRNTEAFF. The CDR3 region has the DNA TGTGCCAGCAGCCCTATACTGAGGAACACTGAAGCTTTCTTT. Combining the CDR3 with reference TRBV7-9 and TRBJ1-1 gives the whole variable domain DTGVSQNPRHKITKRGQNVTFRCDPISEHNRLYWYRQTLGQGPEFLTYFQNEAQLEKSRLLSDRFSAERPKGSFSTLEIQRTEQGDSAMYLCASSPILRNTEAFFGQGTRLTVV.

CDR3 amino acids: CATSLGGSTDTQYF. The CDR3 DNA follows: TGTGCCACCTCTCTGGGGGGCAGCACAGATACGCAGTATTTT. The chain employs TRBV9 and TRBJ2-3; D is possibly TRBD1 or TRBD2 (6 bases each). The germline V gene encodes CDR1 SGDLS and CDR2 YYNGEE. Trimming stripped 9 bases from V and 0 bases from J, with 14 bases between. The CDR3 runs to 14 residues.